What follows is one T cell receptor (beta chain) and its context. Its antigen is unknown. Quantitative 5'-RACE with molecular barcodes was used to make the TCR beta libraries. One entry per CDR3 protein, called by TCRdb with MiXCR from the 5' RACE reads. This table has around 440,000 distinct CDR3 sequences, under 20% appearing once. From germline, CDR1 is DFQATT and CDR2 SNEGSKA (reference sequence). The CDR3 consists of 12 residues. The junction had 4 bases not matched to a gene; V was cut back by 6 bases and J by 2 bases. The sample is drawn from a study of CD8 T cells in ankylosing spondylitis. Study-wide findings and caveats: Clones linked to disease were reported to show significant enrichment in matched ankylosing spondylitis synovial fluid. A TCR beta motif of under ten highly homologous variants seemed to mark ankylosing spondylitis blood.

This TCR derives from a male donor with ankylosing spondylitis. The chain combines TRBV20-1 with TRBJ2-7, with 7 bases that match TRBD1. Sequencing was carried out using blood, either unsorted or a sorted T cell fraction (not recorded which). CDR3 bases: TGCAGTGCCCCCGACAGGGCCTACGAGCAGTACTTC. Encoded protein: CSAPDRAYEQYF.